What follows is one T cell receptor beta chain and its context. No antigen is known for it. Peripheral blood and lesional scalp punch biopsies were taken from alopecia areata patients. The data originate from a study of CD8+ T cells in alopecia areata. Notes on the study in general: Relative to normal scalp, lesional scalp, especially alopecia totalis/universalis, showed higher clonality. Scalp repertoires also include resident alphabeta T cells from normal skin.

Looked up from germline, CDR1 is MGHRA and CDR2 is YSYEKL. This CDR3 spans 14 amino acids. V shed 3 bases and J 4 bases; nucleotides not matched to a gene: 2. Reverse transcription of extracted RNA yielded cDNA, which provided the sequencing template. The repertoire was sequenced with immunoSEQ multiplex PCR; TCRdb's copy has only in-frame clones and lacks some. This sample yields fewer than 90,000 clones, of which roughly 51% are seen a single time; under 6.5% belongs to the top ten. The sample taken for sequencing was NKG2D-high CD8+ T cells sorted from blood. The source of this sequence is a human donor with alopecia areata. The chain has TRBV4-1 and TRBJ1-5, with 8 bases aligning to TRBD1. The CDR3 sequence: CASSHRQGNQPQHF. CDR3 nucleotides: TGCGCCAGCAGCCATAGACAGGGGAATCAGCCCCAGCATTTT.